In this sample, the clone carrying this T cell receptor (beta chain) turned up many times. They built TCR cDNA with 5'RACE template switching, a step that put in a universal primer site and UMIs. MiXCR, run by TCRdb on the 5' RACE reads, gives a single entry per CDR3 protein. Found here are approximately 34,000 distinct CDR3 sequences, about 10% of them singletons; the top ten hold around 10%. The sample belongs to a study of T cells after yellow fever vaccination. Study-level information: Fractions of low cell number were prepared using SMART-Seq v4 Ultra Low Input.

Trimming left V 2 bases short and J 4 bases short, with 11 bases between. CDR1 is SGHDT and CDR2 is YYEEEE in the germline V gene. CDR3 length: 14 residues. Study conclusions and caveats: Sorted memory cells at day 0 lacked detectable levels of almost all vaccine-responding clonotypes.

Here the sequenced sample was PBMCs, either bulk or a sorted T-cell subset (CD4+, CD8+, memory, or dextramer-sorted; not recorded which), taken around 15 days after the first yellow fever vaccination. The rearrangement links TRBV5-6 to TRBJ2-3, with D perhaps matching TRBD1 (5 bases). The TCR comes from a man aged 18 to 29 who received the YFV17D yellow fever vaccine. The CDR3 nucleotides read TGTGCCAGCAGCTTTTCCAGGGCCCCAGATACGCAGTATTTT. Translating gives CASSFSRAPDTQYF.